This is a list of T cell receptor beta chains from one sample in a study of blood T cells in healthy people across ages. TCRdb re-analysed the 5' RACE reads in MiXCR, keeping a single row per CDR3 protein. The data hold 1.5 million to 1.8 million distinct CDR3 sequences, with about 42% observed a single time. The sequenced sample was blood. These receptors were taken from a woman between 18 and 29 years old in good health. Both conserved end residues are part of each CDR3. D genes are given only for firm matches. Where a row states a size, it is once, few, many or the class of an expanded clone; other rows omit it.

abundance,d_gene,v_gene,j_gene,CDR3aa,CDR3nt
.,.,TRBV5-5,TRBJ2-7,CASSLGPVQTYEQYF,TGTGCCAGCAGCTTAGGGCCGGTACAGACCTACGAGCAGTACTTC
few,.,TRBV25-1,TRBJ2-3,CASSELAHPTDTQYF,TGTGCCAGCAGTGAACTCGCGCACCCCACAGATACGCAGTATTTT
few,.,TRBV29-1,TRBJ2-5,CSVFQATQYF,TGCAGCGTTTTCCAGGCGACCCAGTACTTC
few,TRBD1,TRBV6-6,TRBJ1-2,CASSGGQFGYTF,TGTGCCAGCAGTGGGGGACAGTTCGGCTACACCTTC
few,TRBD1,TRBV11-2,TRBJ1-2,CASSLFAGGGYTF,TGTGCCAGCAGCTTATTTGCAGGGGGTGGCTACACCTTC
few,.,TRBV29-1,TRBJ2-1,CSVRDALLHEQFF,TGCAGCGTTAGGGACGCCCTTTTGCATGAGCAGTTCTTC
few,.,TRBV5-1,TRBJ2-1,CASSRGQSTYNEQFF,TGCGCCAGCAGCCGAGGACAGAGTACCTACAATGAGCAGTTCTTC
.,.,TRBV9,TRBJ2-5,CASSVAVSGPLQETQYF,TGTGCCAGCAGCGTAGCGGTCAGCGGACCGTTACAAGAGACCCAGTACTTC
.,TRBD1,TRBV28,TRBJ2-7,CASSPSRGYSYEQYF,TGTGCCAGCAGTCCCTCCAGGGGGTACTCCTACGAGCAGTACTTC
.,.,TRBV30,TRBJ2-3,CAWSDRTTDTQYF,TGTGCCTGGAGTGATCGGACTACAGATACGCAGTATTTT
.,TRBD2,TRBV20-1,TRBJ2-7,CSARDRLAGIIKQYF,TGCAGTGCTAGAGATCGGCTAGCGGGGATTATCAAGCAGTACTTC
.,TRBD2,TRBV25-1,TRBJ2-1,CASSDWTSGSLDEQFF,TGTGCCAGCAGTGACTGGACTAGCGGGAGTCTCGATGAGCAGTTCTTC
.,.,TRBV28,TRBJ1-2,CASSLLTVVPRGLGYTF,TGTGCCAGCAGTTTATTAACCGTGGTCCCGCGGGGGCTTGGCTACACCTTC
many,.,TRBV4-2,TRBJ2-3,CASSQDIWGWDPSTDTQYF,TGTGCCAGCAGCCAAGATATCTGGGGTTGGGACCCGAGCACAGATACGCAGTATTTT
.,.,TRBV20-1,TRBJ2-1,CSPSYNEQFF,TGCAGCCCGTCATACAATGAGCAGTTCTTC
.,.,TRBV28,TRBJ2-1,CASSRKWNEQFF,TGTGCCAGCAGCCGGAAATGGAATGAGCAGTTCTTC
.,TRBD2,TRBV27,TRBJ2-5,CASSSRGVAGGRETQYF,TGTGCCAGCAGTTCCCGGGGGGTAGCGGGGGGGCGAGAGACCCAGTACTTC
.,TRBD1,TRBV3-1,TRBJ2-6,CASSQIDRGQVGANVLTF,TGTGCCAGCAGCCAAATCGACAGGGGGCAAGTTGGGGCCAACGTCCTGACTTTC
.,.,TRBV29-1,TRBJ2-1,CSGQGSDNEQFF,TGCAGCGGCCAGGGCAGCGACAATGAGCAGTTCTTC
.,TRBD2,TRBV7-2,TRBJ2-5,CASSSGGAGGETQYF,TGTGCCAGCAGCTCCGGGGGAGCGGGGGGAGAGACCCAGTACTTC
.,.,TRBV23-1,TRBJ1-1,CASSQSANDTIMNTEAFF,TGCGCCAGCAGTCAATCCGCCAACGATACGATTATGAACACTGAAGCTTTCTTT
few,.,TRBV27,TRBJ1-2,CASYFPGEGYTF,TGTGCCAGCTACTTCCCGGGGGAAGGCTACACCTTC
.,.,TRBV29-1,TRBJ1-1,CSVGVGFETEAFF,TGCAGCGTTGGGGTGGGATTCGAGACTGAAGCTTTCTTT
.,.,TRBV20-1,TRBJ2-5,CSARGARVVAVPETQYF,TGCAGTGCTAGAGGGGCGAGGGTTGTAGCGGTTCCAGAGACCCAGTACTTC
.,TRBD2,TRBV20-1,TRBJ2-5,CSAHAGGQETQYF,TGCAGTGCCCACGCGGGGGGTCAAGAGACCCAGTACTTC
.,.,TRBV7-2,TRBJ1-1,CASSPTGTLSSGQAFF,TGTGCCAGCAGTCCTACCGGGACGTTGTCTTCCGGTCAAGCTTTCTTT
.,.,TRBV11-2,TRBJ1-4,CASSFQRGSGEKLFF,TGTGCCAGCAGTTTTCAGAGGGGATCCGGTGAAAAACTGTTTTTT
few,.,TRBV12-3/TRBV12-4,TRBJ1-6,CASSLNRANSPLHF,TGTGCCAGCAGTTTGAACAGGGCCAATTCACCCCTCCACTTT
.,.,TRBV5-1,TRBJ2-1,CASSPGTLVWDEQFF,TGCGCCAGCAGCCCGGGGACACTCGTCTGGGATGAGCAGTTCTTC
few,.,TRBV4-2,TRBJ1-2,CASSPRAGYGYTF,TGTGCCAGCAGCCCTAGGGCAGGGTATGGCTACACCTTC
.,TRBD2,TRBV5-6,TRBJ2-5,CASSLTLAGDYNEQYF,TGTGCCAGCAGCTTGACTCTAGCGGGGGATTACAATGAGCAGTACTTC
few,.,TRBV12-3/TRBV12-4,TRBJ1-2,CASSYGRYGYTF,TGTGCCAGCAGTTATGGACGGTATGGCTACACCTTC
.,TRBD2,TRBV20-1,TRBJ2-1,CSARDTSRGGETQFF,TGCAGTGCTAGAGATACTAGCCGTGGGGGGGAGACCCAGTTCTTC
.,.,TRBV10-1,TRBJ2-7,CASSEGSGNYEQYF,TGCGCCAGCAGTGAGGGTAGCGGCAACTACGAGCAGTACTTC
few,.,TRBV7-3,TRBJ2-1,CASSFTGGSNEQFF,TGTGCCAGCAGTTTTACCGGAGGAAGCAATGAGCAGTTCTTC
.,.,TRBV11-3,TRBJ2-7,CARIRGIGQYF,TGTGCCAGGATCAGGGGAATTGGGCAGTACTTC
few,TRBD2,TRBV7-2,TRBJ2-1,CASSSSSGNSYNEQFF,TGTGCCAGCAGCTCCAGTAGCGGGAACTCCTACAATGAGCAGTTCTTC
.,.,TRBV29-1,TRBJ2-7,CSVGASASYNEQYF,TGCAGCGTTGGGGCTAGTGCGTCCTACAATGAGCAGTACTTC
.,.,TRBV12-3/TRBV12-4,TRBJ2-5,CASSLWQGGGETQYF,TGTGCCAGCAGTTTATGGCAGGGGGGAGGAGAGACCCAGTACTTC
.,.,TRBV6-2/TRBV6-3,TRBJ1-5,CASNRRHSNQPQHF,TGTGCCAGCAACAGGCGCCATAGCAATCAGCCCCAGCATTTT
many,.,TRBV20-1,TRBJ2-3,CSARHLSTDTQYF,TGCAGTGCTAGACACCTTAGCACAGATACGCAGTATTTT
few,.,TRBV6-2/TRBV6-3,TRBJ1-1,CASSNGYVPDTEAFF,TGTGCCAGCAGTAACGGGTACGTCCCCGACACTGAAGCTTTCTTT
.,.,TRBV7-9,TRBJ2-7,CATQLNWDPGRDEQYF,TGTGCCACGCAATTGAACTGGGACCCGGGAAGAGACGAGCAGTACTTC
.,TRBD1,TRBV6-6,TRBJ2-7,CANRDQGALSREQYF,TGTGCCAACAGAGATCAGGGGGCCCTAAGCCGCGAGCAGTACTTC
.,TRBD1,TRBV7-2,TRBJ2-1,CASSSTLQGAGYNEQFF,TGTGCCAGCAGCTCGACTTTACAGGGGGCTGGATACAATGAGCAGTTCTTC
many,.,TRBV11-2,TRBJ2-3,CASSLAPGYTDTQYF,TGTGCCAGCAGCTTAGCACCCGGGTACACAGATACGCAGTATTTT
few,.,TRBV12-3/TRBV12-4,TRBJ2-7,CASSFGGHGSYEQYF,TGTGCCAGCAGTTTCGGAGGGCACGGCTCCTACGAGCAGTACTTC
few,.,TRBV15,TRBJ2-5,CATSRDTEETQYF,TGTGCCACCAGCAGAGATACAGAAGAGACCCAGTACTTC